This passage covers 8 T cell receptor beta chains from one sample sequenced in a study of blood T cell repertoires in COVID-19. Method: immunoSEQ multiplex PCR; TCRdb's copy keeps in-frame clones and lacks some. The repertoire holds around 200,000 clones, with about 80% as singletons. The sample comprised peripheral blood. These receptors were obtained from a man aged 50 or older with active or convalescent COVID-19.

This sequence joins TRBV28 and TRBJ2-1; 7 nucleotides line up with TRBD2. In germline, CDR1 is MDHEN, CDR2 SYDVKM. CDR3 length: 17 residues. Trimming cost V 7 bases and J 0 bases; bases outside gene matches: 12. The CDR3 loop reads CASTSAGQLSSYNEQFF. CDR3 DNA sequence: TGTGCCAGCACCTCAGCGGGGCAGCTTAGCTCCTACAATGAGCAGTTCTTC.

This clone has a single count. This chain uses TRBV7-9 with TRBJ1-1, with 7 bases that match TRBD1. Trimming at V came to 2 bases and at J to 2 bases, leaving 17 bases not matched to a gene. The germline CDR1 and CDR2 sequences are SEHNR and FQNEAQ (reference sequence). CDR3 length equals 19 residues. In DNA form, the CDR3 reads TGTGCCAGCAGCTTATCCCAAAGGGGGCGGGGACGGACAAACACTGAAGCTTTCTTT. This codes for CASSLSQRGRGRTNTEAFF.

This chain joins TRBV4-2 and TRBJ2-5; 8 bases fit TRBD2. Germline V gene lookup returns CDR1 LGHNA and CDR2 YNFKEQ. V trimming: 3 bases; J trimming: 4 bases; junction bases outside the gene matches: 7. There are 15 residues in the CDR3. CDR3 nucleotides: TGTGCCAGCAGCCAGGGCGGGGGGAAGGGAGAGACCCAGTACTTC. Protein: CASSQGGGKGETQYF.

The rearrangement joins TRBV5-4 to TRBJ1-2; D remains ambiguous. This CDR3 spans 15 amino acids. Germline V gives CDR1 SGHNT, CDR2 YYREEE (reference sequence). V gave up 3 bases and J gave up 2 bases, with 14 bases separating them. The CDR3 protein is CASSSGLAENYGYTF. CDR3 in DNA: TGTGCCAGCAGCTCGGGGTTAGCCGAGAACTATGGCTACACCTTC.

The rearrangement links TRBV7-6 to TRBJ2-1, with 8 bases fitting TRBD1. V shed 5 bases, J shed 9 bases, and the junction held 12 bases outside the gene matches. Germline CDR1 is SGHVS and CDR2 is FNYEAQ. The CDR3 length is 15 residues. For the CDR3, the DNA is TGTGCCAGCAGCCAAACCGGGACAGGTTCTGGTGAGCAGTTCTTC. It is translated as CASSQTGTGSGEQFF.

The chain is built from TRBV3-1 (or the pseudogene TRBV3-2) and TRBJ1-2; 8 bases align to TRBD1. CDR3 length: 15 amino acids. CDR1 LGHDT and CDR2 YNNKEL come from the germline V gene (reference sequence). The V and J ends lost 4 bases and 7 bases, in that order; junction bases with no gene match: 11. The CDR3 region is CASSLPGTGIIGYTF. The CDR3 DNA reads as TGTGCCAGCAGCCTTCCCGGGACAGGAATAATTGGCTACACCTTC.

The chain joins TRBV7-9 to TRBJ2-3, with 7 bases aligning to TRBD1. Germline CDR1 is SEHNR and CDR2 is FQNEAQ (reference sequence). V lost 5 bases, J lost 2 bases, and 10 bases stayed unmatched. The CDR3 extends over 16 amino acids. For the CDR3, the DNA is TGTGCCAGCAGCCTCCGGACAGGTTCTTACACAGATACGCAGTATTTT. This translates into CASSLRTGSYTDTQYF.

Here the CDR3 DNA reads TGTGCCAGCAGTCCGGACAGGGGTACTGGAAACACCATATATTTT. Translated, it gives CASSPDRGTGNTIYF. The chain links TRBV6-2 or TRBV6-3 to TRBJ1-3, with 9 bases lining up with TRBD1. The CDR3 length is 15 residues. Germline CDR1 and CDR2: MNHEY and SVGEGT. V lost 5 bases and J lost 2; bases outside the gene matches: 4.